The clone carrying this T cell receptor (beta chain) was seen a single time. The record originates from a study of blood T cells in healthy people across ages. Primers used in a second PCR of roughly 6 to 11 cycles were a sample-barcoded 5' primer and a J-beta primer mix. TCRdb re-analysed the 5' RACE reads in MiXCR, keeping a single row per CDR3 protein. The data show around 870,000 distinct CDR3 sequences, about 28% seen once. CDR3 length: 12 amino acids. Germline CDR1 reads DFQATT; CDR2 reads SNEGSKA (reference sequence). V was cut by 5 bases and J by 4 bases, with 11 bases left in between. This sequence joins TRBV20-1 and TRBJ1-2; possible D gene TRBD1, 6 bases. The TCR sequence derives from a woman older than 75 in good health. Sample: blood. This chain's CDR3 is CSARQVSYGYTF. DNA of the CDR3: TGCAGTGCTCGACAGGTATCCTATGGCTACACCTTC.